This T cell receptor beta chain is from a study of blood T cell repertoires in COVID-19. Background on the study: Samples came from the United States, Italy and Spain, spanning acute and convalescent COVID-19.

Germline V gene lookup returns CDR1 SNHLY and CDR2 FYNNEI. The CDR3 runs to 14 residues. The V gene lost 4 bases and the J gene lost 7 bases, with 14 bases spanning the gap. Here immunoSEQ multiplex PCR was the method, and the copy in TCRdb shows in-frame clones only, minus some. The top ten hold approximately 15% of the sample, which has about 220,000 clones, approximately 84% seen once. Specimen: PBMCs or T cells enriched from blood (not recorded which). J is TRBJ1-5 and V is TRBV2; weak D call: TRBD1 (6 bases). This clonotype was sampled from a man aged 35 to 55 who had recovered from COVID-19. For the CDR3, the DNA is TGTGCCAGCAGTGTCCAGGGGATGGACCAGCCCCAGCATTTT. This encodes CASSVQGMDQPQHF. Filled out from reference TRBV2 and TRBJ1-5, the complete variable domain reads EPEVTQTPSHQVTQMGQEVILRCVPISNHLYFYWYRQILGQKVEFLVSFYNNEISEKSEIFDDQFSVERPDGSNFTLKIRSTKLEDSAMYFCASSVQGMDQPQHFGDGTRLSIL.